Only one count was recorded for the clone carrying this T cell receptor (beta chain). This entry belongs to a study of cytomegalovirus exposure and HLA in healthy donors. PCR was performed using 60 Vbeta and 13 Jbeta primers. Assay used: immunoSEQ multiplex PCR; TCRdb lists only in-frame clones, some missing. The sample holds some 150,000 clones; 70% to 85% are singletons and the top ten take less than 2%. Trimming removed 5 bases at V and 2 bases at J, with 13 bases between. The CDR3 is made up of 14 amino acids. The germline V gene has CDR1 SGHAT and CDR2 FQDESV (reference sequence). Sequencing was performed on PBMCs. This rearrangement joins TRBV11-1 to TRBJ2-7; D remains unclear. This receptor was taken from a woman aged 40 to 50 in good health and CMV-seronegative. CDR3 DNA: TGTGCCAGCAGCATCCCAGGAAGGACCTACGAGCAGTACTTC. This codes for CASSIPGRTYEQYF. The whole variable domain, filled in from reference TRBV11-1 and TRBJ2-7, reads EAEVAQSPRYKITEKSQAVAFWCDPISGHATLYWYRQILGQGPELLVQFQDESVVDDSQLPKDRFSAERLKGVDSTLKIQPAELGDSAMYLCASSIPGRTYEQYFGPGTRLTVT.